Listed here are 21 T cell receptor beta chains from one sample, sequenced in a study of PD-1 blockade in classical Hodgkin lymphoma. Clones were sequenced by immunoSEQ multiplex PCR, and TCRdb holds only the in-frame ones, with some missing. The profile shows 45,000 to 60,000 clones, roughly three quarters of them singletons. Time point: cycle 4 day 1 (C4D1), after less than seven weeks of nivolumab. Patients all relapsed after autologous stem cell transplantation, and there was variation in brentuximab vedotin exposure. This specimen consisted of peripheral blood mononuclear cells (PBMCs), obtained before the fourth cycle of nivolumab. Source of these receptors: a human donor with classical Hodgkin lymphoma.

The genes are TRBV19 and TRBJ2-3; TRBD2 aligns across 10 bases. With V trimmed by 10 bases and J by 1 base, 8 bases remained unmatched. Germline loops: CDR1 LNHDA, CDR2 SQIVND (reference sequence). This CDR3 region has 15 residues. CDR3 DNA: TGTGCCACCCTTAGCGGGAGGAGGGGCACAGATACGCAGTATTTT. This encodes CATLSGRRGTDTQYF. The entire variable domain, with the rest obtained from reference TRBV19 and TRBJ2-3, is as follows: DGGITQSPKYLFRKEGQNVTLSCEQNLNHDAMYWYRQDPGQGLRLIYYSQIVNDFQKGDIAEGYSVSREKKESFPLTVTSAQKNPTAFYLCATLSGRRGTDTQYFGPGTRLTVL.

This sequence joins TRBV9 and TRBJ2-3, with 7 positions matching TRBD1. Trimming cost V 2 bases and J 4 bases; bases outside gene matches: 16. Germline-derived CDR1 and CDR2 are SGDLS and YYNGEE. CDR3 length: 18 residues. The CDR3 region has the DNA TGTGCCAGCAGCGTGCGATGGACAGGAGATATGGGTCCAGATACGCAGTATTTT. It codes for CASSVRWTGDMGPDTQYF.

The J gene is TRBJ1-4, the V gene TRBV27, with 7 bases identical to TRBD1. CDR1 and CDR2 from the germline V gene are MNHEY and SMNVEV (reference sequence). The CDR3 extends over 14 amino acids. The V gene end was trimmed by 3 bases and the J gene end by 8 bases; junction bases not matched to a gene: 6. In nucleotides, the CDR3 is TGTGCCAGCAGTTTGGACAGGTTTGGAGAAAAACTGTTTTTT. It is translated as CASSLDRFGEKLFF.

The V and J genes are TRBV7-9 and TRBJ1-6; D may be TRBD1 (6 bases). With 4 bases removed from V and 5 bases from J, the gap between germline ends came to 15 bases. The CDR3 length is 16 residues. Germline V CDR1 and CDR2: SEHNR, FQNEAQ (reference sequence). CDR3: CASSSPGGANNSPLHF. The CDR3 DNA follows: TGTGCCAGCAGCTCCCCCGGGGGCGCCAATAATTCACCCCTCCACTTT. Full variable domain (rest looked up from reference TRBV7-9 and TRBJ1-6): DTGVSQNPRHKITKRGQNVTFRCDPISEHNRLYWYRQTLGQGPEFLTYFQNEAQLEKSRLLSDRFSAERPKGSFSTLEIQRTEQGDSAMYLCASSSPGGANNSPLHFGNGTRLTVT.

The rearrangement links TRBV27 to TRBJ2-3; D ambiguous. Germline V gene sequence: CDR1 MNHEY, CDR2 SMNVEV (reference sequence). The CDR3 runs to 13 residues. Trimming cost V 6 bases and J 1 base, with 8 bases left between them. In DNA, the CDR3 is TGTGCCAGCAGCCCGGCGGGCACAGATACGCAGTATTTT. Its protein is CASSPAGTDTQYF.

CDR3 residues: CASSDQLDYRDGYTF. The CDR3 nucleotides read TGTGCCAGCAGTGACCAACTCGACTACAGGGATGGCTACACCTTC. The genes are TRBV6-1 and TRBJ1-2; TRBD1 might be the D (6 bases). Germline lookup yields CDR1 MNHNS and CDR2 SASEGT. The CDR3 runs 15 residues. Trimming cost V 3 bases and J 6 bases, with 17 bases left between them.

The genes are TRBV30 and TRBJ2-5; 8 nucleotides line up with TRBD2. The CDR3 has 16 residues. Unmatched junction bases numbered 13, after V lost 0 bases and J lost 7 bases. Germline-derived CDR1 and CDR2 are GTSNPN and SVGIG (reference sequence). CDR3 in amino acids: CAWSVVAGIPAGTQYF. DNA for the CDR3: TGTGCCTGGAGTGTGGTAGCGGGGATTCCGGCGGGGACCCAGTACTTC. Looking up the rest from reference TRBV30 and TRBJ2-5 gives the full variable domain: SQTIHQWPATLVQPVGSPLSLECTVEGTSNPNLYWYRQAAGRGLQLLFYSVGIGQISSEVPQNLSASRPQDRQFILSSKKLLLSDSGFYLCAWSVVAGIPAGTQYFGPGTRLLVL.

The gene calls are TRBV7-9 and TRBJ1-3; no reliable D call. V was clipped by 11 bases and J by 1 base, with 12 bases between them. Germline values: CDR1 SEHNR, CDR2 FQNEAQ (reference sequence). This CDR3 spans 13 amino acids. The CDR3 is CAARRRSGNTIYF. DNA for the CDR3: TGTGCCGCCAGGCGTCGTTCTGGAAACACCATATATTTT. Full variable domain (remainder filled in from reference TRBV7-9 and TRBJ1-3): DTGVSQNPRHKITKRGQNVTFRCDPISEHNRLYWYRQTLGQGPEFLTYFQNEAQLEKSRLLSDRFSAERPKGSFSTLEIQRTEQGDSAMYLCAARRRSGNTIYFGEGSWLTVV.

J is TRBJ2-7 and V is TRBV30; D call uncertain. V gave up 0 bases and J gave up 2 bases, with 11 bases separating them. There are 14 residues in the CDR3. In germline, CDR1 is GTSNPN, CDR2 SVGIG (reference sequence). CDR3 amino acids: CAWSVKAGAYEQYF. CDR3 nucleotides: TGTGCCTGGAGTGTAAAGGCAGGCGCCTACGAGCAGTACTTC.

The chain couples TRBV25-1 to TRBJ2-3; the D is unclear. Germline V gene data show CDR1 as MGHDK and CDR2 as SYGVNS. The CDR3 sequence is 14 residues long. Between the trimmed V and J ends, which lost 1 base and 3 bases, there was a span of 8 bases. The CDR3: CASSESWLTDTQYF. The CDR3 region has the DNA TGTGCCAGCAGTGAATCTTGGCTTACAGATACGCAGTATTTT.

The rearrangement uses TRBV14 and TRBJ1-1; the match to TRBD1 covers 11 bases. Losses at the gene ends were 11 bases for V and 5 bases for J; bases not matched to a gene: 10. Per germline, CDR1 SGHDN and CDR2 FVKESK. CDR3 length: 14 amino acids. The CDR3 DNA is TGTGCCTCGGGTGGGACAGGGGGAAGAACTGAAGCTTTCTTT. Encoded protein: CASGGTGGRTEAFF.

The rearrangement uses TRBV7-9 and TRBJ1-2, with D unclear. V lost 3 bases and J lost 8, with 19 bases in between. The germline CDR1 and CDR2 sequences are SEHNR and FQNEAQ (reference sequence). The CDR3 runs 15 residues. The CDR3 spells CASSFRVADERGYTF. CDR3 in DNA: TGTGCCAGCAGCTTTAGGGTCGCGGATGAGAGGGGCTACACCTTC.

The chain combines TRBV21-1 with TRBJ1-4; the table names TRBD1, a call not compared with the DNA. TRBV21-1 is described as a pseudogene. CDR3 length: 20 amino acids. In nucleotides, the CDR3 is TGTGCCAGCAGCAAAGCGCGGAGGACAGGGGGAGAGGCAACTAATGAAAAACTGTTTTTT. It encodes CASSKARRTGGEATNEKLFF.

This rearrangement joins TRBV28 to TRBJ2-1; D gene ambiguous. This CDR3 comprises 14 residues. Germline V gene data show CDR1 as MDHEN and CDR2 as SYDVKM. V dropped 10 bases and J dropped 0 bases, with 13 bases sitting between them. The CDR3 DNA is TGTGCCACCTCGGCCCTGAGCTCCTACAATGAGCAGTTCTTC. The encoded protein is CATSALSSYNEQFF.

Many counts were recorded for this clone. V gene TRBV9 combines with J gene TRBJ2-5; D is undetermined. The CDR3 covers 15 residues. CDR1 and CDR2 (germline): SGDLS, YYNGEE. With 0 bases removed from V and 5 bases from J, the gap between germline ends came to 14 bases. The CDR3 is CASSVDITAGETQYF. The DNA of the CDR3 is TGTGCCAGCAGCGTAGATATTACGGCTGGGGAGACCCAGTACTTC.

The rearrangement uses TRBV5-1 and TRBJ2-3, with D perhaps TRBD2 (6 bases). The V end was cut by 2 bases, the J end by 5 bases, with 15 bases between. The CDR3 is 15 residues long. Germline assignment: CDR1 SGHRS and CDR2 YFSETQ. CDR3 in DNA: TGCGCCAGCAGCTTTATTGCGGGACCCATAGATACGCAGTATTTT. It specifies CASSFIAGPIDTQYF.

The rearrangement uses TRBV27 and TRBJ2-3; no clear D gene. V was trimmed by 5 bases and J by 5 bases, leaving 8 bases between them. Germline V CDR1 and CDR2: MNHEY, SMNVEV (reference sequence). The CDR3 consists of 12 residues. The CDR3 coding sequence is TGTGCCAGCAGTCCCCCCGGAGATACGCAGTATTTT. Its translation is CASSPPGDTQYF.

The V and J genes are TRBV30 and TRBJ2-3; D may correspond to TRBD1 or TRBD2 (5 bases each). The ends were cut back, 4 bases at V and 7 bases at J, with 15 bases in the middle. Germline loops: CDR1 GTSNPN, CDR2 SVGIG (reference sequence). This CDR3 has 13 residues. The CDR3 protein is CAWTRDLGNTQYF. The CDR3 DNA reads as TGTGCCTGGACCCGGGACCTAGGGAATACGCAGTATTTT.

CDR3 coding DNA: TGTGCCAGCAGTCTAGTTGGGGGACCCCAGCATTTT. Its protein product is CASSLVGGPQHF. The chain combines TRBV7-9 with TRBJ1-5; TRBD1 might be the D (5 bases). The length of the CDR3 is 12 residues. Deletions cut 6 bases from V and 10 bases from J, with 13 bases between. In germline, CDR1 is SEHNR, CDR2 FQNEAQ (reference sequence).

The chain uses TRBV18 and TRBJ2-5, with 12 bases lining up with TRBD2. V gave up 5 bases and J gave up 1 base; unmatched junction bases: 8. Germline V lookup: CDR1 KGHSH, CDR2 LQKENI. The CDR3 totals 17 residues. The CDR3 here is CASSSRTSGAFQETQYF. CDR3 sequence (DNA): TGTGCCAGCTCAAGTCGGACTAGCGGGGCTTTCCAAGAGACCCAGTACTTC.

The CDR3 sequence: CASSQVLGGGYTF. The CDR3 nucleotides are TGCGCCAGCAGCCAAGTTTTAGGGGGAGGCTACACCTTC. V is TRBV4-3 and J is TRBJ1-2, with TRBD1 as a possible D gene (6 bases). V was shortened by 1 base and J by 8 bases, with 11 bases between the two germline ends. The germline V gene encodes CDR1 LGHNA and CDR2 YSLEER. The CDR3 consists of 13 residues.